This T cell receptor beta chain was found in a study of T cells in Graves' hyperthyroidism and ophthalmopathy. Study results and limitations: The model anticipated ophthalmopathy a median about 6.5 months pre-onset. From stable hyperthyroidism, ophthalmopathy was set apart by a 13 V-J model.

With regard to this clonotype: Its antigen is not known.

RNA transcripts yielded amplified TCR beta CDR3 regions. TCR CDR3 underwent first-round RT-PCR with the HTBI primer set. TCRdb re-called the multiplex PCR reads with MiXCR, one entry per CDR3 protein. The sample lists over 400,000 distinct CDR3 sequences; approximately 14% were seen once. Diagnostic assessment was based on clinical symptoms, serum thyroxine and TRAb, thyroid ultrasound and orbital computed tomography. CDR1 and CDR2 (germline): SGHTA, FQGNSA. V was trimmed by 5 bases and J by 0 bases, leaving 10 bases between them. The CDR3 is 15 residues long. The source of this sequence is a man aged 18 to 29 with Graves' ophthalmopathy. Input material: blood. This chain links TRBV7-2 with TRBJ2-2; no firm D call. The CDR3 spells CASSPEVANTGELFF. DNA of the CDR3: TGTGCCAGCAGCCCCGAGGTCGCGAACACCGGGGAGCTGTTTTTT.